The source of this TCR beta chain is a study of blood T cell repertoires in COVID-19. In the study overall: The origin of the acute and convalescent COVID-19 samples was the United States, Italy and Spain.

In the source study's methods: Amplification from reference gene primers served as the basis for estimated nucleated cell counts. Assay: immunoSEQ multiplex PCR; the TCRdb copy retains only in-frame clones and omits some. The V and J calls and clone size are taken from that table; D and trimming were inferred from the DNA. The table lists 42,000 or so clones, 92% of them singletons, with 9.2% in the top ten. V trimming: 3 bases; J trimming: 1 base; junction bases outside the gene matches: 15. CDR3 size: 18 residues. The germline V gene encodes CDR1 MDHEN and CDR2 SYDVKM. The sample consisted of peripheral blood. The sequence was obtained from a man aged 45-65 years with active COVID-19. The genes are TRBV28 and TRBJ2-7; 7 positions match TRBD1. CDR3 coding DNA: TGTGCCAGCAGTTTCCGCCCGGGGACAGCCCAAGGATCCTACGAGCAGTACTTC. This translates into CASSFRPGTAQGSYEQYF.